This note documents a single T cell receptor (beta chain) sequence. What it binds is unknown. The data stem from a study of response to subunit inactivated influenza vaccine. Notes on the study in general: Authors suggested seasonal influenza vaccinations each recruit few new T cells.

TCRdb redid the calling of the RT-PCR reads with MiXCR, one entry per CDR3 protein. The sample yields 800,000 to 1,000,000 distinct CDR3 sequences, less than 25% seen once. V shed 9 bases and J shed 4 bases, with 18 bases lying between them. The CDR3 has 15 residues. Germline V gene sequence: CDR1 SEHNR, CDR2 FQNEAQ (reference sequence). V gene TRBV7-9 combines with J gene TRBJ2-2; no firm D call. This material consisted of PBMCs from blood, taken more than 4 days after vaccination. This sequence was found in a middle-aged man who received an inactivated influenza vaccine. This CDR3 is CASAPMATTTGELFF. The DNA for the CDR3 is TGTGCCAGTGCCCCGATGGCGACGACCACCGGGGAGCTGTTTTTT. Full variable domain (outside the CDR3, taken from reference TRBV7-9 and TRBJ2-2): DTGVSQNPRHKITKRGQNVTFRCDPISEHNRLYWYRQTLGQGPEFLTYFQNEAQLEKSRLLSDRFSAERPKGSFSTLEIQRTEQGDSAMYLCASAPMATTTGELFFGEGSRLTVL.